This TCR beta chain was obtained from a study of CD8 T cells in Susac syndrome. Study as a whole: Of the sequenced Susac syndrome patients, over 5 had active disease and under 10 were in remission.

TEMRA cells were FACS-enriched, unlike CD8+ and CD4+ T cells, which were negatively isolated. Findings and limits, study-wide: Susac syndrome CD4+ T cell repertoires showed no clonal expansion.

Reverse transcription of 0.5 to 1 ug RNA was carried out with random hexamers. An immunoSEQ multiplex PCR generated amplified TCR beta CDR3 products spanning 54 Vbeta and 13 Jbeta. TCRdb independently ran MiXCR on the immunoSEQ multiplex PCR reads; one entry per CDR3 protein. This sample has over 120,000 distinct CDR3 sequences, with 95% found just once. Note on this clonotype: The antigen is undetermined.

Material: CD4+ T cells from PBMCs. This TCR was sampled from a human donor with Susac syndrome.

The CDR3 loop is CASSPDRGSGEKLFF. The CDR3 coding sequence is TGCGCCAGCAGCCCGGACAGGGGATCAGGTGAAAAACTGTTTTTT. This chain links TRBV4-1 with TRBJ1-4; 9 positions agree with TRBD1. Germline values: CDR1 MGHRA, CDR2 YSYEKL. The CDR3 sequence is 15 residues long. V dropped 4 bases and J dropped 7; count of bases not matched to a gene: 7.